The clone carrying this TCR beta chain was counted a few times. What it binds is unknown. This sample stems from a study of shared clonotypes between healthy human individuals. Turning to the study itself: Per donor, CD8 memory used one plate, CD8 naive used two, CD4 memory used three and CD4 naive used three. Broader study findings: Clonotypes shared by all four sorted-subset donors had higher generation probabilities than non-shared clonotypes. Naive subsets, compared against memory subsets, generally had larger estimated richness values.

Assay: immunoSEQ multiplex PCR; the TCRdb copy retains only in-frame clones and omits some. In the table there are fewer than 850,000 clones, about 78% of which are singletons. The sequence was obtained from a woman aged 25 to 45 in good health. Sequenced material: memory CD4+ T cells sorted from blood. The subset was: CD45RA-negative fraction.

In DNA, the CDR3 is TGTGCCAGCAGTTTAGGACTAGCGGGATCCGCAGATACGCAGTATTTT. Translating gives CASSLGLAGSADTQYF. V gene TRBV27 combines with J gene TRBJ2-3, with TRBD2 identical over 12 bases. V lost 2 bases to trimming and J lost 4 bases; unmatched junction nucleotides: 4. CDR3 length: 16 residues. CDR1 is MNHEY and CDR2 is SMNVEV in the germline V gene (reference sequence).